This T cell receptor (beta chain) derives from a study of T cells in Graves' hyperthyroidism and ophthalmopathy. Source material for PBMCs was 10 ml fresh peripheral blood. Amplification of TCR beta CDR3 regions used RNA as the template. The HTBI primer set served for first-round RT-PCR of the TCR CDR3. A single record per CDR3 protein comes from TCRdb applying MiXCR to the multiplex PCR reads. The sample records fewer than 650,000 distinct CDR3 sequences, roughly 15% being singletons. There are many counts of this clonotype. The sequence was obtained from a woman aged 40 to 55 with Graves' ophthalmopathy. What was sequenced was blood.

The CDR3 reads CASSFGQGGREQYF. For the CDR3, the DNA is TGTGCCAGCAGTTTTGGGCAGGGAGGGCGCGAGCAGTACTTC. The chain is built from TRBV27 and TRBJ2-7; 7 nucleotides align to TRBD2. The J segment lost 6 bases and the V segment lost 3 bases, leaving 8 bases of the junction unmatched. The CDR3 extends over 14 amino acids. Per germline, CDR1 MNHEY and CDR2 SMNVEV (reference sequence).